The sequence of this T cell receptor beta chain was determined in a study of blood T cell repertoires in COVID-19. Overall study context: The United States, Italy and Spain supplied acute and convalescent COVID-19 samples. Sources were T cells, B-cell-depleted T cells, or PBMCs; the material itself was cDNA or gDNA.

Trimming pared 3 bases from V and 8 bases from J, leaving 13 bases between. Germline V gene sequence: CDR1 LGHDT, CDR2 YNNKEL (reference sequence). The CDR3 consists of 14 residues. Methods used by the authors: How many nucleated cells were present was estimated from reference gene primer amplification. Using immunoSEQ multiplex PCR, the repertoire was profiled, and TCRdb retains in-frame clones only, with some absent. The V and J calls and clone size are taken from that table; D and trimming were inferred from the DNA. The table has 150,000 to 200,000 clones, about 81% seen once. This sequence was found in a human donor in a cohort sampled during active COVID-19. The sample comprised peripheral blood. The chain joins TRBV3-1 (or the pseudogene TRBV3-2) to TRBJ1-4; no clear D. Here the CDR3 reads CASSHLGEREKLFF. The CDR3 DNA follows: TGTGCCAGCAGCCATTTAGGTGAGAGGGAAAAACTGTTTTTT.